This T cell receptor (beta chain) was observed in a study of OX40 agonist ivuxolimab in advanced cancers. Background on the study: The patients got ivuxolimab, which is an agonistic anti-OX40 (CD134) antibody.

This CDR3 is 14 amino acids long. Germline CDR1 reads MNHEY; CDR2 reads SMNVEV (reference sequence). The J segment lost 4 bases and the V segment lost 4 bases, leaving 5 bases of the junction unmatched. Findings of the study overall: At 0.1-3.0 mg/kg, partial responders had clonal expansion among the lowest observed. In CD8+ T cells, expanded clones were on average more numerous than in CD4+.

The protocol was immunoSEQ multiplex PCR, while the TCRdb copy is restricted to in-frame clones and leaves out a portion. The sample shows approximately 76,000 clones, roughly 93% of them seen only once. As concerns this clone: The antigen is unknown.

The sequence came from an adult with an advanced solid tumor such as melanoma, head and neck, liver or kidney cancer. The material was CD4+ or CD8+ T cells sorted from blood, obtained in a trial of the OX40 agonist ivuxolimab. This rearrangement joins TRBV27 to TRBJ1-1; 8 bases agree with TRBD1. As DNA, the CDR3 is TGTGCCAGCAGTTCCAGACAGGGGAGCACTGAAGCTTTCTTT. It codes for CASSSRQGSTEAFF.